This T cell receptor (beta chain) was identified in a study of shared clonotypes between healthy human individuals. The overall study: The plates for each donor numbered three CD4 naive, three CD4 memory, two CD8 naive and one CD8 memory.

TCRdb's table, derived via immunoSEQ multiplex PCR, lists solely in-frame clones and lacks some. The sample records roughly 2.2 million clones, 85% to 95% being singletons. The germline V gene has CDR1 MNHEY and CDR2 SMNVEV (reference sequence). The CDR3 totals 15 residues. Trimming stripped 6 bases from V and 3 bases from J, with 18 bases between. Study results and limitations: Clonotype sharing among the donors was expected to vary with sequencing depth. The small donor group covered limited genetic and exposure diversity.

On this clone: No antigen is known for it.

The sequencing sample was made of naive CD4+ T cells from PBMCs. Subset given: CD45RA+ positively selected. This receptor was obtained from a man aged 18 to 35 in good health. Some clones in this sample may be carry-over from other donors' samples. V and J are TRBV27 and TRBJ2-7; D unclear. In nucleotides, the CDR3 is TGTGCCAGCAGCATGAGTGGGGTGTTCGGCTACGAGCAGTACTTC. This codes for CASSMSGVFGYEQYF.